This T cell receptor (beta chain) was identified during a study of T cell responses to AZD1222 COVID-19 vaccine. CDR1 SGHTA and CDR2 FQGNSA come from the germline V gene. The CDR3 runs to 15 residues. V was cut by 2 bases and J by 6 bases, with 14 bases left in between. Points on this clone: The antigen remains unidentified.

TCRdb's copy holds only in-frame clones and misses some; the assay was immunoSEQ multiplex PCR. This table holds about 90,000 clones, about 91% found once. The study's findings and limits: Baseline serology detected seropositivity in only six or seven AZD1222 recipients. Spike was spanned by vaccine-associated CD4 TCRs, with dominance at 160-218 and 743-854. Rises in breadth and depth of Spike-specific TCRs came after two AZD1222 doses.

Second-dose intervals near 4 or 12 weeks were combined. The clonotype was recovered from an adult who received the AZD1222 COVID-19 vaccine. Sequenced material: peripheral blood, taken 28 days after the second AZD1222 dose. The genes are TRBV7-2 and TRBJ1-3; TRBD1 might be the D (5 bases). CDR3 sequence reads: CASSLFRVSSNTIYF. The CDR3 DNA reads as TGTGCCAGCAGCTTATTCAGGGTATCGTCAAACACCATATATTTT.